These 20 T cell receptor beta chains were sequenced from one sample in a study of T cells in Graves' hyperthyroidism and ophthalmopathy. Amplified regions were TCR beta CDR3 sequences from RNA transcripts. HTBI primers were used for first-round RT-PCR of the TCR CDR3. TCRdb redid the calling of the multiplex PCR reads with MiXCR, one entry per CDR3 protein. The data contain some 350,000 distinct CDR3 sequences, 20% to 30% of them singletons. Material for sequencing was blood. These TCRs come from a man aged 45-65 years with Graves' hyperthyroidism.

Many counts were recorded for this clonotype. The chain links TRBV10-3 to TRBJ2-3; 12 positions agree with TRBD2. Per germline, CDR1 ENHRY and CDR2 SYGVKD. J was trimmed by 0 bases and V by 2 bases; bases with no gene match: 0. The CDR3 runs to 16 residues. The CDR3, as DNA: TGTGCCATCAGTGAGGGACTAGCGGGAAGCACAGATACGCAGTATTTT. Encoded protein: CAISEGLAGSTDTQYF.

This clonotype was detected only a few times. For the CDR3, the DNA is TGCGCCAGCAGCTTGGGTGGGACAGGCTTTGATACGCAGTATTTT. It yields the protein CASSLGGTGFDTQYF. The chain recombines TRBV5-1 with TRBJ2-3; TRBD1 aligns across 8 bases. Germline trimming cut 0 bases from V and 6 bases from J; bases unmatched to any gene: 6. The CDR3 loop spans 15 amino acids. The germline gives CDR1 SGHRS, CDR2 YFSETQ.

The chain uses TRBV12-3 or TRBV12-4 and TRBJ2-4, with a tentative D call TRBD2 (7 bases). The germline V and J ends were trimmed by 6 bases and 1 base, with 28 bases remaining between them. This CDR3 region has 20 residues. The CDR3 sequence: CASSIAGPGGGLGAKNIQYF. The CDR3 nucleotides read TGTGCCAGCAGCATCGCTGGACCTGGGGGGGGGCTGGGGGCCAAAAACATTCAGTACTTC.

The chain is built from TRBV29-1 and TRBJ1-5; D perhaps matches TRBD1 (5 bases). Trimming removed 5 bases from V and 2 bases from J, with 13 bases in between. The CDR3 length is 14 residues. Germline CDR1 and CDR2: SQVTM and ANQGSEA. The CDR3 nucleotides are TGCAGCGTTCGGGCGGGGCCGGGCAATCAGCCCCAGCATTTT. This sequence encodes CSVRAGPGNQPQHF.

This clonotype has more than one count but fewer than ten. J is TRBJ2-7 and V is TRBV20-1; TRBD2 matches at 8 bases. V was clipped by 1 base and J by 0 bases; unmatched bases: 2. This CDR3 has 14 amino acids. Germline V gene sequence: CDR1 DFQATT, CDR2 SNEGSKA (reference sequence). DNA for the CDR3: TGCAGTGCTAGAGGCCGGGGGGGCTCCTACGAGCAGTACTTC. Protein: CSARGRGGSYEQYF.

This chain uses TRBV19 with TRBJ1-5, with D possibly being TRBD1 (6 bases). The CDR3 is 16 amino acids. With 3 bases removed from V and 0 bases from J, the gap between germline ends came to 12 bases. Germline CDR1 LNHDA, CDR2 SQIVND (reference sequence). The CDR3 sequence is CASSMTQGYSNQPQHF. As DNA, the CDR3 is TGTGCCAGTAGTATGACACAGGGCTATAGCAATCAGCCCCAGCATTTT.

This clonotype was observed many times. The rearrangement links TRBV7-3 to TRBJ2-5, with D uncertain. Germline V gene lookup returns CDR1 SGHTA and CDR2 FQGTGA. V lost 0 bases to trimming and J lost 5 bases, with 13 bases between them. This CDR3 has 15 amino acids. DNA for the CDR3: TGTGCCAGCAGCTTAACCTCACTGATGGGGGAGACCCAGTACTTC. Translating gives CASSLTSLMGETQYF.

This clonotype was counted ten times or more. The rearrangement links TRBV27 to TRBJ1-1, with 8 bases identical to TRBD1. CDR1 and CDR2 (germline): MNHEY, SMNVEV (reference sequence). The CDR3 runs 15 residues. The trim removed 5 bases at V and 1 base at J, leaving 6 bases unmatched. The CDR3 DNA reads as TGTGCCAGCAGTCCAGTCAGGGGGCAGAACACTGAAGCTTTCTTT. This gives the protein CASSPVRGQNTEAFF.

This clonotype was picked up a small number of times. This rearrangement joins TRBV5-1 to TRBJ2-7, with D perhaps given as TRBD1 or TRBD2 (6 bases each). CDR3 size: 15 residues. The V and J ends lost 3 bases and 5 bases respectively, with 18 bases between them. CDR1 SGHRS and CDR2 YFSETQ come from the germline V gene. The CDR3 reads CASSSPGTGGDEQYF. The DNA for the CDR3 is TGCGCCAGCAGCTCCCCCGGGACTGGGGGCGACGAGCAGTACTTC.

This clonotype was seen at least ten times. The chain carries TRBV20-1 and TRBJ2-1, with D unresolved. The CDR3 totals 16 residues. Looked up from germline, CDR1 is DFQATT and CDR2 is SNEGSKA (reference sequence). The V end was cut by 2 bases, the J end by 0 bases, with 14 bases between. The CDR3 sequence: CSARLLTVHSYNEQFF. CDR3 DNA: TGCAGTGCTAGATTATTGACGGTACACTCCTACAATGAGCAGTTCTTC.

This chain links TRBV19 with TRBJ1-4, with 8 bases identical to TRBD1. V dropped 1 base and J dropped 4; count of bases not matched to a gene: 8. The CDR3 contains 17 residues. Per the germline V gene, CDR1 is LNHDA and CDR2 is SQIVND (reference sequence). The CDR3 protein is CASSIGQGRSDNEKLFF. The DNA for the CDR3 is TGTGCCAGTAGTATAGGACAGGGGCGCTCGGATAATGAAAAACTGTTTTTT.

Only one count was recorded for this clonotype. V gene TRBV5-4 combines with J gene TRBJ2-1; 10 bases line up with TRBD2. CDR3 length: 16 residues. Germline assignment: CDR1 SGHNT and CDR2 YYREEE (reference sequence). V lost 4 bases and J lost 6; bases outside the gene matches: 10. The CDR3 here is CASSPPAGGAFNEQFF. The CDR3 DNA follows: TGTGCCAGCAGCCCTCCAGCGGGAGGGGCCTTCAATGAGCAGTTCTTC.

This clonotype showed up just a few times. The CDR3 DNA is TGTGCCAGCAGACCAGCGGGAGGGATCGGGGAGCTGTTTTTT. Encoded protein: CASRPAGGIGELFF. The V call is TRBV12-3 or TRBV12-4, the J call TRBJ2-2; 10 nucleotides agree with TRBD2. V was clipped by 6 bases and J by 7 bases; unmatched bases: 5. The CDR3 consists of 14 residues.

This chain's CDR3 is CASSQASSEAFF. The CDR3 DNA is TGTGCCAGCAGCCAAGCGAGCAGTGAAGCTTTCTTT. The rearrangement links TRBV3-1 to TRBJ1-1, with unresolved D. The CDR3 has 12 residues. Germline V gene lookup returns CDR1 LGHDT and CDR2 YNNKEL (reference sequence). The V end lost 1 base, the J end lost 7 bases, and 7 bases lay between the germline ends.

The chain joins TRBV19 to TRBJ2-1; D assignment may be TRBD1 or TRBD2 (5 bases each). The germline gives CDR1 LNHDA, CDR2 SQIVND (reference sequence). The CDR3 covers 15 residues. Trimming took off 3 bases at V and 5 bases at J, with 14 bases between the two ends. In DNA form, the CDR3 reads TGTGCCAGTAGTATCAGCAGGGACCTACACAATGAGCAGTTCTTC. Protein sequence: CASSISRDLHNEQFF. The full variable domain, rest sourced from reference TRBV19 and TRBJ2-1, is DGGITQSPKYLFRKEGQNVTLSCEQNLNHDAMYWYRQDPGQGLRLIYYSQIVNDFQKGDIAEGYSVSREKKESFPLTVTSAQKNPTAFYLCASSISRDLHNEQFFGPGTRLTVL.

This clonotype was seen many times. The V call is TRBV27, the J call TRBJ1-1, with D uncertain. Germline V CDR1 and CDR2: MNHEY, SMNVEV (reference sequence). Trimming pared 5 bases from V and 0 bases from J, leaving 7 bases between. The CDR3 consists of 13 residues. This chain's CDR3 is CASSKQLNTEAFF. CDR3 in DNA: TGTGCCAGCAGTAAGCAGTTGAACACTGAAGCTTTCTTT.

This clonotype was seen a handful of times. The chain recombines TRBV19 with TRBJ2-3; TRBD2 matches at 11 bases. The CDR3 length is 15 residues. Looked up from germline, CDR1 is LNHDA and CDR2 is SQIVND (reference sequence). Trimming took 4 bases from V and 2 from J; bases not matched to a gene: 2. Here the CDR3 DNA reads TGTGCCAGTAGTAGTAGCGGGAGGGACACAGATACGCAGTATTTT. It yields the protein CASSSSGRDTDTQYF.

This rearrangement joins TRBV5-1 to TRBJ2-7; 8 nucleotides line up with TRBD2. The germline gives CDR1 SGHRS, CDR2 YFSETQ. The CDR3 is 15 amino acids. Unmatched junction bases numbered 8, after V lost 4 bases and J lost 2 bases. CDR3: CASSPRTSSTYEQYF. CDR3 in DNA: TGCGCCAGCAGCCCGCGGACTAGCAGTACCTACGAGCAGTACTTC.

This clonotype was seen a few times. J is TRBJ2-1 and V is TRBV12-3 or TRBV12-4; D is uncertain. With 4 bases removed from V and 5 bases from J, the gap between germline ends came to 9 bases. The CDR3 covers 13 residues. The CDR3 nucleotides are TGTGCCAGCAGTTGGGCAGAAAACAATGAGCAGTTCTTC. As protein: CASSWAENNEQFF.

This clonotype was seen a handful of times. The chain couples TRBV5-6 to TRBJ1-1, with D maybe TRBD1 (6 bases). Germline V gene sequence: CDR1 SGHDT, CDR2 YYEEEE. Trimming took 0 bases from V and 1 from J, leaving 13 bases between them. This CDR3 region has 16 residues. The chain's CDR3 is CASSLGGRGTNTEAFF. The CDR3, as DNA: TGTGCCAGCAGCTTGGGGGGGCGAGGGACGAACACTGAAGCTTTCTTT.